The TCR beta chain described here comes from a study of cytotoxic CD8 clonotypes in ibrutinib-treated CLL. Study background: The average sample held roughly 250,000 productive templates and 91,000 or so productive rearrangements.

The intended depth for sequencing was 1 in 200,000 to 1 in 1 million T cells. The table came from immunoSEQ multiplex PCR; TCRdb's copy has only in-frame clones and leaves some out. The sample gives approximately 84,000 clones, 86% of which show up once; under 7% is in the top ten. Study-level results: Clonality was higher at ibrutinib response and returned toward baseline at progression.

Points on this clone: No antigen is known for it.

Trimming removed 5 bases from V and 0 bases from J, with 10 bases in between. Germline CDR1 is SEHNR and CDR2 is FQNEAQ (reference sequence). This CDR3 comprises 14 residues. The receptor was isolated from a human donor with chronic lymphocytic leukemia. This rearrangement joins TRBV7-9 to TRBJ2-5; D might be TRBD1 (6 bases). The starting material was PBMCs, obtained before ibrutinib treatment. CDR3 sequence reads: CASSLQGYQETQYF. The CDR3 bases are TGTGCCAGCAGCCTACAGGGCTACCAAGAGACCCAGTACTTC.